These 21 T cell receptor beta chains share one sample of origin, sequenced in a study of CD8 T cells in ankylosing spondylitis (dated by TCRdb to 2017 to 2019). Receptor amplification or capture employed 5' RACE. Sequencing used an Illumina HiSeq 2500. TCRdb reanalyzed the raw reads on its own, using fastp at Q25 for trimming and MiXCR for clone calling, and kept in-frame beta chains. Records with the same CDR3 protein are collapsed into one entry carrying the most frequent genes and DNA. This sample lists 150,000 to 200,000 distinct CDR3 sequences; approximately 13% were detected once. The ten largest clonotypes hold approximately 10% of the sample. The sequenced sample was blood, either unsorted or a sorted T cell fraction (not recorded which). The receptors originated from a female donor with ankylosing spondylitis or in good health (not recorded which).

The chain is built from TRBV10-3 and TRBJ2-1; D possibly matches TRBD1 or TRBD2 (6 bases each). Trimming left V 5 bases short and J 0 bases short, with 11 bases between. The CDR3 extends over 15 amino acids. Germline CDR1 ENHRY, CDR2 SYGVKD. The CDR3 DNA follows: TGTGCCATCAGTCTAGGGGGGAGCTCCTACAATGAGCAGTTCTTC. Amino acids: CAISLGGSSYNEQFF.

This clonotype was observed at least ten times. DNA for the CDR3: TGTGCCAGCAGTTCGAATTCCGGCGAGCAGTACTTC. It encodes CASSSNSGEQYF. V gene TRBV12-3 or TRBV12-4 combines with J gene TRBJ2-7; D is unclear. V shed 4 bases and J shed 6 bases, with 10 bases lying between them. This CDR3 region has 12 residues.

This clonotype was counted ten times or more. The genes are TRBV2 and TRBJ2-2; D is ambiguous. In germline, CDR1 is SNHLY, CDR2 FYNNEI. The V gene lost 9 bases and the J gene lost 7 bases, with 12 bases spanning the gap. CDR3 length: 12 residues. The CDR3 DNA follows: TGTGCCAGGAGACTGAATTTCGGGGAGCTGTTTTTT. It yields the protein CARRLNFGELFF. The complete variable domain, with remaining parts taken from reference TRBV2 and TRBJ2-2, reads EPEVTQTPSHQVTQMGQEVILRCVPISNHLYFYWYRQILGQKVEFLVSFYNNEISEKSEIFDDQFSVERPDGSNFTLKIRSTKLEDSAMYFCARRLNFGELFFGEGSRLTVL.

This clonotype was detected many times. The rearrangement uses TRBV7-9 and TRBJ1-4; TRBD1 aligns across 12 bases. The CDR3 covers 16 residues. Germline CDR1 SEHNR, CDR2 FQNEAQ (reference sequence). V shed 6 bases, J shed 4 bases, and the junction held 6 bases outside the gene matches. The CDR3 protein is CASRPGTGGLNEKLFF. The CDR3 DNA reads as TGTGCCAGCAGACCCGGGACAGGGGGCCTTAATGAAAAACTGTTTTTT.

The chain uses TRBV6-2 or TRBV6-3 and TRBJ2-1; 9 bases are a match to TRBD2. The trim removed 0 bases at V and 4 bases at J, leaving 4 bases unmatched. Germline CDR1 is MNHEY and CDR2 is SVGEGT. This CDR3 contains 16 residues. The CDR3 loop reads CASSYSSSGGYNEQFF. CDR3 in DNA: TGTGCCAGCAGTTACTCGAGCAGCGGGGGGTACAATGAGCAGTTCTTC.

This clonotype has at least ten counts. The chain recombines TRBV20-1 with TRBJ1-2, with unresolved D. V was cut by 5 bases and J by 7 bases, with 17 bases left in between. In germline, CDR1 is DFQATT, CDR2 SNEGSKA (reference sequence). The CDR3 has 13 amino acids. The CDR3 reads CSALTPQSGGYTF. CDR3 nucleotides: TGCAGTGCTCTCACACCGCAATCGGGTGGCTACACCTTC.

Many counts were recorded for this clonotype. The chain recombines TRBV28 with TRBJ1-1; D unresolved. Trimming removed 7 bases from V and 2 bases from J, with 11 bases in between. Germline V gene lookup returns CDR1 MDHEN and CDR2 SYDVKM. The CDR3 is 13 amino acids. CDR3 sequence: CASTILKNTEAFF. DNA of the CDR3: TGTGCCAGCACTATACTCAAAAACACTGAAGCTTTCTTT.

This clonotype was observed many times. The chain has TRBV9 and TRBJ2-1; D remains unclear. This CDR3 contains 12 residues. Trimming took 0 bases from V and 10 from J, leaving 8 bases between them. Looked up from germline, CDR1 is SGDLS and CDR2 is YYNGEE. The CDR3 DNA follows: TGTGCCAGCAGCGTAGCTGAAGCGGAGCAGTTCTTC. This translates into CASSVAEAEQFF.

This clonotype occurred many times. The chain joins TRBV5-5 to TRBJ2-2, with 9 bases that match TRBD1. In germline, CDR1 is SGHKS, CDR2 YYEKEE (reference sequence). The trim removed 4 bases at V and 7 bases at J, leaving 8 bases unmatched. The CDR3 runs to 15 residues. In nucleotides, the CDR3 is TGTGCCAGCAGCGTGATGACAGGGGGTTACGGGGAGCTGTTTTTT. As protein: CASSVMTGGYGELFF.

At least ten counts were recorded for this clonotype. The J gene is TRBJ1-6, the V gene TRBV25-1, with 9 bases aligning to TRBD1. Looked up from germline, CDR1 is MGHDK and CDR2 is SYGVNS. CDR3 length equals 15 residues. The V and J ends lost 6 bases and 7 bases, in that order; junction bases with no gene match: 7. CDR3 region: CASRSQGAYNSPLHF. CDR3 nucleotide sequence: TGTGCCAGCAGATCACAGGGGGCGTACAATTCACCCCTCCACTTT.

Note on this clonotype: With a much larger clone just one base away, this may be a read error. The DNA for the CDR3 is TGCAGTGCCAGCGGTTCCCCCAGTGGCGCAGATACGCAGTATTTT. It codes for CSASGSPSGADTQYF. The rearrangement joins TRBV20-1 to TRBJ2-3, with a possible D match to TRBD2 (5 bases). The germline V gene encodes CDR1 DFQATT and CDR2 SNEGSKA (reference sequence). The CDR3 totals 15 residues. Trimming took 6 bases from V and 4 from J, leaving 20 bases between them.

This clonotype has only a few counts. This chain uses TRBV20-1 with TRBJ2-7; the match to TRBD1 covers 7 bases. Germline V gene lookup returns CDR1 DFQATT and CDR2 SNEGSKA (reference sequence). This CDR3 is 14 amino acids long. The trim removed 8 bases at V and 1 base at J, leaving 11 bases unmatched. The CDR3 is CSPSVWDSSYEQYF. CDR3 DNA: TGCAGTCCGAGTGTATGGGACAGTTCCTACGAGCAGTACTTC.

The CDR3 DNA reads TGTGCCACCAGTGATTCTAGGGGGCCCTACGAGCAGTACTTC. Protein sequence: CATSDSRGPYEQYF. This chain joins TRBV24-1 and TRBJ2-7; 7 bases line up with TRBD1. The germline V gene has CDR1 KGHDR and CDR2 SFDVKD. Trimming at V came to 2 bases and at J to 2 bases, leaving 2 bases not matched to a gene. This CDR3 is built from 14 residues.

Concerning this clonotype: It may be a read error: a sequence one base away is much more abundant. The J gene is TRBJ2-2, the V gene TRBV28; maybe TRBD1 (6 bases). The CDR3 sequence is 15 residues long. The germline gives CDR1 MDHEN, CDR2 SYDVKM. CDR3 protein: CAGSPHRVNTGELFF. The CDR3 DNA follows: TGTGCCGGCAGCCCCCACAGGGTGAACACCGGGGAGCTGTTTTTT.

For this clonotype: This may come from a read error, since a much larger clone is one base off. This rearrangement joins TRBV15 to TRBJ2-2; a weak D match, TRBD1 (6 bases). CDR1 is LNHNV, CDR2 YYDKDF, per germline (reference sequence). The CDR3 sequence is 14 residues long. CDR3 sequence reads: CATSRRQEAGELLF. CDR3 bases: TGTGCCACCAGCAGAAGACAGGAGGCCGGGGAGCTGCTTTTT. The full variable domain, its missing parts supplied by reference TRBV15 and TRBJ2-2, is DAMVIQNPRYQVTQFGKPVTLSCSQTLNHNVMYWYQQKSSQAPKLLFHYYDKDFNNEADTPDNFQSRRPNTSFCFLDIRSPGLGDTAMYLCATSRRQEAGELLFGEGSRLTVL.

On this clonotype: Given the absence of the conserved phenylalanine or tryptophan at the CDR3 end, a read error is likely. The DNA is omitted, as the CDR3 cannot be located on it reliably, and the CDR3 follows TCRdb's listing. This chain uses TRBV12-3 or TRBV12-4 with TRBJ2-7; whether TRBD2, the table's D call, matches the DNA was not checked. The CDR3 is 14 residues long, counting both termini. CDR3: CASSLGASGDVKYI.

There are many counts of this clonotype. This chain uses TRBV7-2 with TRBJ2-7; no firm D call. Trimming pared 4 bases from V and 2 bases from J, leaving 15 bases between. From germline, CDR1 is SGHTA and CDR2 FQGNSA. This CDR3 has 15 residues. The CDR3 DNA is TGTGCCAGCAGCTACGAAGTTTCTACAGCCTACGAGCAGTACTTC. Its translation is CASSYEVSTAYEQYF.

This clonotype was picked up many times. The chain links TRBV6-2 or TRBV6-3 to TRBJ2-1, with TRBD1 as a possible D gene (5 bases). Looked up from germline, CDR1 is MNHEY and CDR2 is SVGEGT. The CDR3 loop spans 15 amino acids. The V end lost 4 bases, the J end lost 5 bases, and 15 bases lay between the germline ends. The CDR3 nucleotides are TGTGCCAGCAGTTCGGTACGACAGACCAACAATGAGCAGTTCTTC. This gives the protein CASSSVRQTNNEQFF.

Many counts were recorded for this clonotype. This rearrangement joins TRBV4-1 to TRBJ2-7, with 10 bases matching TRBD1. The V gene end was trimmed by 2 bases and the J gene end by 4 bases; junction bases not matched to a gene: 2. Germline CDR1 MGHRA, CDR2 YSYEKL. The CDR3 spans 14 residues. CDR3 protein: CASSQRTGGYEQYF. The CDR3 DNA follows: TGCGCCAGCAGCCAACGGACAGGGGGATACGAGCAGTACTTC.

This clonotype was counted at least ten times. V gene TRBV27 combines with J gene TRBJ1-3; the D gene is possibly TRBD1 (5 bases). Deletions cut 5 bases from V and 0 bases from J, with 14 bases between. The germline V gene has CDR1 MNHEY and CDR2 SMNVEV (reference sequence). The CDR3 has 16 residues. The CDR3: CASSPSSGVSGNTIYF. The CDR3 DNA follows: TGTGCCAGCAGTCCTAGCTCGGGGGTCTCTGGAAACACCATATATTTT.

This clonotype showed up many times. The CDR3 spells CASSVGTENTEAFF. As DNA, the CDR3 is TGTGCCAGCTCAGTCGGGACAGAAAACACTGAAGCTTTCTTT. The chain uses TRBV18 and TRBJ1-1, with 7 bases matching TRBD1. This CDR3 has 14 amino acids. Trimming cost V 5 bases and J 2 bases; bases outside gene matches: 5. Germline CDR1 is KGHSH and CDR2 is LQKENI.